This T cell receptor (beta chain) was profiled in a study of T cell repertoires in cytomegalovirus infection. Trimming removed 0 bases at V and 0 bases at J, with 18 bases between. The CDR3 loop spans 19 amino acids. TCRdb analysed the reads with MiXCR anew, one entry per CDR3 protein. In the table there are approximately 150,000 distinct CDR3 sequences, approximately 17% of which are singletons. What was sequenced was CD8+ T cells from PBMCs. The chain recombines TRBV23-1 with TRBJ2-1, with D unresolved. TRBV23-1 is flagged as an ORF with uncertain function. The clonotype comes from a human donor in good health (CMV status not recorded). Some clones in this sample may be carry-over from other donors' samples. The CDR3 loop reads CASSQSLPSITRSYNEQFF. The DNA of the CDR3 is TGCGCCAGCAGTCAATCTCTCCCTTCCATTACCCGCTCCTACAATGAGCAGTTCTTC.